This T cell receptor beta chain came from a study of beta chain features in type 1 diabetes. Study-wide findings and caveats: The study notes PCR might favor shorter templates equally in patients and controls.

This clone was observed a handful of times. What it binds is unknown. Reverse transcription of all isolated RNA meant that expressed TCRB transcripts were sequenced. Naive, central memory and regulatory T cell samples averaged approximately 3.8 million reads. The method was immunoSEQ multiplex PCR; TCRdb's version includes in-frame clones alone and lacks a portion of them. The top ten clones hold approximately 0.087% of a sample with under 800,000 clones, around 16% of them seen once. Germline values: CDR1 DFQATT, CDR2 SNEGSKA (reference sequence). The CDR3 length is 11 residues. The ends were cut back, 5 bases at V and 4 bases at J, with 8 bases in the middle.

The sample taken for sequencing was naive CD4+ T cells from blood. V usage is TRBV20-1 and J usage is TRBJ1-2; no reliable D call. The receptor's source is a man younger than 30 in good health. Here the CDR3 DNA reads TGCAGTGCTCCCGAGGGCTATGGCTACACCTTC. This codes for CSAPEGYGYTF.